Listed below are T cell receptor beta chains from one sample, sequenced in a study of metastatic and nonmetastatic thyroid tumors. TCRdb re-clonotyped the PCR reads via MiXCR. This repertoire shows about 42,000 clones, around 10% found once; its top ten account for around 9%. Sequencing was done on a sample of blood. The receptors come from a male donor with papillary thyroid cancer or a benign thyroid nodule (not recorded which). Some clones in this sample may be carry-over from other donors' samples. CDR3s include the opening cysteine and the closing phenylalanine or tryptophan.

V,J,CDR3
TRBV3-1,TRBJ1-2,CASSPAICGLDGYTF
TRBV12-3/TRBV12-4,TRBJ2-1,CASSFSRDSYNEQFF
TRBV27,TRBJ2-1,CASSLASFSYNEQFF
TRBV15,TRBJ2-6,CATSTSSAGANVLTF
TRBV13,TRBJ2-7,CASGHRGQYEQYF
TRBV28,TRBJ1-1,CASTRGGDTEAFF
TRBV3-1,TRBJ1-2,CASSQETDSYGYTF
TRBV20-1,TRBJ1-2,CSAGAPGTDSYGYTF
TRBV11-2,TRBJ1-1,CASSSWLRGGNTEAFF
TRBV27,TRBJ1-1,CASSLSRSLNTEAFF
TRBV6-5,TRBJ2-5,CASSYSAGVQETQYF
TRBV11-3,TRBJ2-7,CASSPNSGEQYF
TRBV20-1,TRBJ2-7,CSAHSTSDSANEQYF
TRBV18,TRBJ2-7,CASSPLLHSGPYEQYF
TRBV29-1,TRBJ2-7,CSVRPGGAYEQYF
TRBV10-3,TRBJ2-7,CAVQRERNEQYF
TRBV19,TRBJ2-7,CASRLAGGYEQYF
TRBV20-1,TRBJ2-5,CSAPRGSYQETQYF
TRBV12-3/TRBV12-4,TRBJ1-4,CASGLLQAGEEKLFF
TRBV5-6,TRBJ1-4,CASSLRRNEKLFF
TRBV3-1,TRBJ2-7,CASSPLADTYEQYF
TRBV6-2/TRBV6-3,TRBJ2-7,CASSYSHTGTYEQYF